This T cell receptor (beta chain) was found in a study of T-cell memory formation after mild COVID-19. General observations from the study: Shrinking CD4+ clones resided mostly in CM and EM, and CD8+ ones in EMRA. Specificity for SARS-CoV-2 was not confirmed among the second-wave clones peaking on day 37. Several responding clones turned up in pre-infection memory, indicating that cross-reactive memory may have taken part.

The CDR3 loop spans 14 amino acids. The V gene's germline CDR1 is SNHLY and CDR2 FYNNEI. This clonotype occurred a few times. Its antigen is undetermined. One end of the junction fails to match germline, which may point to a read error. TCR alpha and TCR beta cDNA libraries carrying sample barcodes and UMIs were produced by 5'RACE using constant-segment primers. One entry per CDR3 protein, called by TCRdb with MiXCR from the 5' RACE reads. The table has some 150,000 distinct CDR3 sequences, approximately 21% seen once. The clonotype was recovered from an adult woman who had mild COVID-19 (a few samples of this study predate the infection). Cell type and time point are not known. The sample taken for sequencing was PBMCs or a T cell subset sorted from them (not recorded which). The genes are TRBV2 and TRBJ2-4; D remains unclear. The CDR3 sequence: CASREGLAKNIQYF. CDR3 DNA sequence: TGTGCCAGCAGGGAAGGGCTAGCCAAAAACATTCAGTACTTC.